The 24 T cell receptor beta chains in this list originate from one sample, sequenced in a study of blood T cell repertoires in COVID-19. Clones were read by immunoSEQ multiplex PCR, and TCRdb kept only the in-frame ones, dropping some. The table shows roughly 100,000 clones, with under 90% occurring only once. The source material was peripheral blood. The receptors were sampled from a woman aged 55-70 years with acute or convalescent COVID-19.

This chain links TRBV9 with TRBJ1-2; D may be TRBD1 (6 bases). There are 14 residues in the CDR3. V was pared by 4 bases and J by 4 bases, with 14 bases between. Germline values: CDR1 SGDLS, CDR2 YYNGEE. The CDR3 region has the DNA TGTGCCAGCAGCACCAACAGGGTTGGCTATGGCTACACCTTC. Translated, it gives CASSTNRVGYGYTF.

This clone turned up a few times. The chain combines TRBV12-5 with TRBJ1-1; 7 bases fit TRBD1. The CDR3 sequence is 17 residues long. CDR1 and CDR2 (germline): LGHNT, FRNRAP. V shed 5 bases, J shed 0 bases, and the junction held 12 bases outside the gene matches. CDR3 nucleotides: TGTGCTAGTGGTCCTGGTAAGAAGGGGGCCATGAACACTGAAGCTTTCTTT. The encoded protein is CASGPGKKGAMNTEAFF.

The V and J genes are TRBV5-1 and TRBJ1-1; unclear D gene. Germline values: CDR1 SGHRS, CDR2 YFSETQ. The CDR3 has 12 amino acids. Trimming stripped 4 bases from V and 8 bases from J, with 12 bases between. In DNA, the CDR3 is TGCGCCAGCAGCGCGGAGGGCGGGGAAGCTTTCTTT. Amino acid sequence: CASSAEGGEAFF.

The V call is TRBV4-1, the J call TRBJ1-6; the D is unclear. The ends were cut back, 0 bases at V and 9 bases at J, with 3 bases in the middle. CDR1 and CDR2 from the germline V gene are MGHRA and YSYEKL. This CDR3 spans 12 amino acids. The CDR3 region is CASSQDRSPLHF. CDR3 in DNA: TGCGCCAGCAGCCAAGACCGTTCACCCCTCCACTTT.

The chain has TRBV19 and TRBJ2-3; 7 bases align to TRBD2. This CDR3 is built from 16 residues. V shed 7 bases and J 5 bases; nucleotides not matched to a gene: 15. Germline V gene lookup returns CDR1 LNHDA and CDR2 SQIVND (reference sequence). In DNA form, the CDR3 reads TGTGCCAGTACCCTCCAAGGCGGGAGCGCAGGAGATACGCAGTATTTT. It yields the protein CASTLQGGSAGDTQYF.

This chain connects TRBV6-5 to TRBJ2-5; 7 bases agree with TRBD1. The length of the CDR3 is 13 residues. CDR1 and CDR2 from the germline V gene are MNHEY and SVGAGI. J lost 2 bases, V lost 7 bases, and 4 bases had no gene match. The CDR3, as DNA: TGTGCCAGCAAAGGGACAGCACAAGAGACCCAGTACTTC. This encodes CASKGTAQETQYF.

The genes are TRBV5-1 and TRBJ1-4; TRBD1 matches 7 bases. The V gene end was trimmed by 5 bases and the J gene end by 3 bases; junction bases not matched to a gene: 13. In germline, CDR1 is SGHRS, CDR2 YFSETQ. The CDR3 is made up of 17 amino acids. CDR3 amino acids: CASSPTRGGTANEKLFF. The CDR3 DNA sequence: TGCGCCAGCAGTCCGACAAGAGGGGGGACAGCTAATGAAAAACTGTTTTTT.

The chain is built from TRBV28 and TRBJ2-7; 12 nucleotides match TRBD2. CDR1 and CDR2 (germline): MDHEN, SYDVKM. The CDR3 length is 18 residues. The J segment lost 2 bases and the V segment lost 2 bases, leaving 10 bases of the junction unmatched. The CDR3 coding sequence is TGTGCCAGCAGTTTACGGCTAGCGGGAGGGCGGATTCCCTACGAGCAGTACTTC. Translating it yields CASSLRLAGGRIPYEQYF.

This clone showed up just a few times. This chain joins TRBV19 and TRBJ1-6; 8 positions match TRBD1. The CDR3 is 16 amino acids. CDR1 LNHDA and CDR2 SQIVND come from the germline V gene (reference sequence). Trimming cost V 3 bases and J 7 bases; bases outside gene matches: 8. CDR3 coding DNA: TGTGCCAGTAGTATTCCGACAGGGGCTAGGAATTCACCCCTCCACTTT. It is translated as CASSIPTGARNSPLHF.

CDR3 in DNA: TGTGCCAGCAGTCTACCCGGGGTCAATGAGCAGTTCTTC. Its protein is CASSLPGVNEQFF. This sequence joins TRBV27 and TRBJ2-1, with D possibly TRBD2 on 5 matching bases. Per the germline V gene, CDR1 is MNHEY and CDR2 is SMNVEV (reference sequence). The length of the CDR3 is 13 residues. The V end was cut by 5 bases, the J end by 6 bases, with 11 bases between.

The gene calls are TRBV7-9 and TRBJ1-4, with D hard to call. The CDR3 spans 12 residues. V dropped 1 base and J dropped 15 bases, with 12 bases sitting between them. Germline values: CDR1 SEHNR, CDR2 FQNEAQ (reference sequence). The CDR3: CASSLENSHLFF. CDR3 coding DNA: TGTGCCAGCAGCTTAGAGAACAGTCATTTGTTTTTT.

V and J are TRBV4-2 and TRBJ2-5, with D unclear. The V gene lost 0 bases and the J gene lost 5 bases, with 10 bases spanning the gap. The V gene's germline CDR1 is LGHNA and CDR2 YNFKEQ. There are 14 residues in the CDR3. The CDR3 is CASSQDLFLETQYF. The CDR3 DNA sequence: TGTGCCAGCAGCCAAGATCTTTTTTTGGAGACCCAGTACTTC.

The genes are TRBV3-1 (or the pseudogene TRBV3-2) and TRBJ1-4; no firm D call. The germline V gene encodes CDR1 LGHDT and CDR2 YNNKEL (reference sequence). Trimming left V 5 bases short and J 3 bases short, with 10 bases between. This CDR3 has 14 residues. The CDR3, as DNA: TGTGCCAGCAGCAAATCTGTTGCTAATGAAAAACTGTTTTTT. Amino acid sequence: CASSKSVANEKLFF.

In DNA, the CDR3 is TGTGCCAGTAGTATGCAGCGGGGGGGCACAGATACGCAGTATTTT. Protein: CASSMQRGGTDTQYF. The genes are TRBV19 and TRBJ2-3, with 9 nucleotides matching TRBD2. CDR1 and CDR2 from the germline V gene are LNHDA and SQIVND (reference sequence). The CDR3 is 15 amino acids. Trimming cost V 3 bases and J 1 base; bases outside gene matches: 2. The whole variable domain, filled in from reference TRBV19 and TRBJ2-3, reads DGGITQSPKYLFRKEGQNVTLSCEQNLNHDAMYWYRQDPGQGLRLIYYSQIVNDFQKGDIAEGYSVSREKKESFPLTVTSAQKNPTAFYLCASSMQRGGTDTQYFGPGTRLTVL.

This clone was seen just once. The chain has TRBV6-5 and TRBJ1-2; no definite D call. The V gene lost 10 bases and the J gene lost 4 bases, with 19 bases spanning the gap. The germline V gene has CDR1 MNHEY and CDR2 SVGAGI. The CDR3 contains 14 residues. CDR3 bases: TGTGCCACTCTAGGTCGCATGGAGCTCTATGGCTACACCTTC. Residues: CATLGRMELYGYTF.

CDR3 DNA sequence: TGTGCCAGCAGCTTAACGGGGGCGGACAGGCGGGGTAATGAGCAGTTCTTC. Residues: CASSLTGADRRGNEQFF. The J gene is TRBJ2-1, the V gene TRBV7-3; tentative D call: TRBD1 (7 bases). The germline V and J ends were trimmed by 0 bases and 7 bases, with 19 bases remaining between them. CDR3 length: 17 residues. The germline gives CDR1 SGHTA, CDR2 FQGTGA. Looking up the rest from reference TRBV7-3 and TRBJ2-1 gives the full variable domain: GAGVSQTPSNKVTEKGKYVELRCDPISGHTALYWYRQSLGQGPEFLIYFQGTGAADDSGLPNDRFFAVRPEGSVSTLKIQRTERGDSAVYLCASSLTGADRRGNEQFFGPGTRLTVL.

The chain has TRBV9 and TRBJ1-1, with TRBD1 as a possible D gene (5 bases). The CDR3 runs to 16 residues. Germline CDR1 and CDR2: SGDLS and YYNGEE. Trimming cost V 0 bases and J 1 base, with 13 bases left between them. CDR3 DNA: TGTGCCAGCAGCGTAGGCCTGGGAGGGACGAACACTGAAGCTTTCTTT. Amino acids: CASSVGLGGTNTEAFF.

In the case of this clone: In the same sample, other DNA sequences code for this CDR3. The CDR3 spells CASSLDGTGSYEQYF. The CDR3 nucleotides are TGCGCCAGCAGCTTGGATGGGACAGGCTCCTACGAGCAGTACTTC. The chain has TRBV5-1 and TRBJ2-7, with 8 bases that match TRBD1. The CDR3 covers 15 residues. V trimming: 0 bases; J trimming: 0 bases; junction bases outside the gene matches: 2. CDR1 is SGHRS, CDR2 YFSETQ, per germline.

This chain links TRBV4-2 with TRBJ1-5, with D unclear. The V and J ends lost 1 base and 1 base respectively, with 14 bases between them. The CDR3 totals 17 residues. Germline V gives CDR1 LGHNA, CDR2 YNFKEQ. CDR3 amino acids: CASSQVTRAESNQPQHF. CDR3 DNA: TGTGCCAGCAGCCAAGTTACGAGGGCCGAAAGCAATCAGCCCCAGCATTTT.

The genes are TRBV5-1 and TRBJ2-1; tentative D call: TRBD2 (5 bases). The CDR3 runs to 15 residues. V dropped 0 bases and J dropped 5 bases, with 12 bases sitting between them. Germline V CDR1 and CDR2: SGHRS, YFSETQ. CDR3 bases: TGCGCCAGCAGCTTGGCAGCAGCGGTACACAATGAGCAGTTCTTC. It is translated as CASSLAAAVHNEQFF.

This chain connects TRBV3-1 (or the pseudogene TRBV3-2) to TRBJ2-3, with TRBD2 matching 15 bases. The CDR3 is made up of 17 amino acids. J lost 4 bases, V lost 4 bases, and 6 bases had no gene match. Germline V gene sequence: CDR1 LGHDT, CDR2 YNNKEL (reference sequence). As DNA, the CDR3 is TGTGCCAGCAGCCTCGGACTAGCGGGGGGGCAGGCAGATACGCAGTATTTT. This translates into CASSLGLAGGQADTQYF.

The V gene is TRBV9, the J gene TRBJ2-4; TRBD2 aligns across 14 bases. This CDR3 has 17 residues. The germline CDR1 and CDR2 sequences are SGDLS and YYNGEE. The trim removed 4 bases at V and 5 bases at J, leaving 8 bases unmatched. CDR3 amino acids: CASSSGTSGSDENIQYF. CDR3 nucleotide sequence: TGTGCCAGCAGCTCAGGGACTAGCGGGAGCGACGAAAACATTCAGTACTTC. Based on the CDR3 plus reference TRBV9 and TRBJ2-4, the full variable domain is DSGVTQTPKHLITATGQRVTLRCSPRSGDLSVYWYQQSLDQGLQFLIQYYNGEERAKGNILERFSAQQFPDLHSELNLSSLELGDSALYFCASSSGTSGSDENIQYFGAGTRLSVL.

The V and J genes are TRBV29-1 and TRBJ2-7, with 9 nucleotides matching TRBD1. V lost 5 bases and J lost 3; bases outside the gene matches: 8. Germline CDR1 reads SQVTM; CDR2 reads ANQGSEA. The CDR3 sequence is 14 residues long. The CDR3 is CSVKAGTGYYEQYF. The DNA for the CDR3 is TGCAGCGTTAAAGCCGGGACAGGGTACTACGAGCAGTACTTC.

In its sample, this clone was seen once. The V and J genes are TRBV5-6 and TRBJ1-2, with D possibly TRBD1 on 6 matching bases. Trimming removed 0 bases at V and 7 bases at J, with 7 bases between. Germline V gives CDR1 SGHDT, CDR2 YYEEEE. CDR3 length equals 12 residues. The CDR3 DNA sequence: TGTGCCAGCAGCTTGGTCAGGGGTGGCTACACCTTC. Residues: CASSLVRGGYTF. The whole variable domain, remainder taken from reference TRBV5-6 and TRBJ1-2, is DAGVTQSPTHLIKTRGQQVTLRCSPKSGHDTVSWYQQALGQGPQFIFQYYEEEERQRGNFPDRFSGHQFPNYSSELNVNALLLGDSALYLCASSLVRGGYTFGSGTRLTVV.